A selection of T cell receptor beta chains follows, all from one sample in a study of blood T cell repertoires in COVID-19. Assay: immunoSEQ multiplex PCR; the TCRdb copy retains only in-frame clones and omits some. Of about 410,000 clones listed, around nine tenths are singletons. The specimen was peripheral blood. The receptors were gathered from a woman between 40 and 50 years old with COVID-19, enrolled during active disease. CDR3s include the opening cysteine and the closing phenylalanine or tryptophan. The D gene is left open where the match is weak. Not all rows give a size; the values are once, few, many and, for expanded clones, a class.

d_call,v_call,j_call,clone_size,cdr3_nt,cdr3_aa
TRBD2,TRBV27,TRBJ2-3,NA,TGTGCCAGCAGTTTAGACTGGGTGCTAGCGGGGCGTAGCACAGATACGCAGTATTTT,CASSLDWVLAGRSTDTQYF
TRBD1,TRBV9,TRBJ1-1,NA,TGTGCCAGCAGCGATAAGAACGGGACAGGGGGGAACACTGAAGCTTTCTTT,CASSDKNGTGGNTEAFF
TRBD2,TRBV5-1,TRBJ2-1,NA,TGCGCCAGCAGCTCCTCGGGCGCGGGGGCCTACAATGAGCAGTTCTTC,CASSSSGAGAYNEQFF
NA,TRBV19,TRBJ1-1,once,TGTGCCAGTTCCCGGGGGGAACCTAACACTGAAGCTTTCTTT,CASSRGEPNTEAFF
NA,TRBV5-1,TRBJ2-1,NA,TGCGCCAGCGCGGGTCAATCCACCTACAATGAGCAGTTCTTC,CASAGQSTYNEQFF
TRBD1,TRBV28,TRBJ2-1,NA,TGTGCCAGCAGTCCGACCGGGACAGCCTACAATGAGCAGTTCTTC,CASSPTGTAYNEQFF
TRBD1,TRBV6-6,TRBJ1-5,NA,TGTGCCAGCAGCCCCAAAATGTCTCCGGACAGGGTGTTAGAAAATCAGCCCCAGCATTTT,CASSPKMSPDRVLENQPQHF
NA,TRBV28,TRBJ1-1,NA,TGTGCCAGCACAAGGGAGATTAACACTGAAGCTTTCTTT,CASTREINTEAFF
TRBD1,TRBV5-1,TRBJ1-2,NA,TGCGCCAGCAGCCCTGAGGGACAGTTATATGGCTACACCTTC,CASSPEGQLYGYTF
NA,TRBV3-1/TRBV3-2,TRBJ1-6,once,TGTGCCAGCAGCTCCCGGGACAACTATAATTCACCCCTCCACTTT,CASSSRDNYNSPLHF
NA,TRBV4-3,TRBJ2-7,NA,TGCGCCAGCAGCCAAGAGGGGGGGCCCCAATGGGAGCAGTACTTC,CASSQEGGPQWEQYF
TRBD1,TRBV4-2,TRBJ1-4,NA,TGTGCCAGCAGCCAACACAGGGGGCGGCCTAATGAAAAACTGTTTTTT,CASSQHRGRPNEKLFF
NA,TRBV6-5,TRBJ1-2,NA,TGTGCCAGCATCGAACTCGGGGGGGCGTTTGGCTACACCTTC,CASIELGGAFGYTF
NA,TRBV21-1,TRBJ2-7,NA,TGTGCCAGAGAACAGCAAAGCTCCTACGAGCAGTACTTC,CAREQQSSYEQYF
NA,TRBV18,TRBJ1-5,NA,TGTGCCAGCTCACCACTCGGGACACCAAATCAGCCCCAGCATTTT,CASSPLGTPNQPQHF
NA,TRBV21-1,TRBJ1-2,NA,TGTGCCAGCAGCAAAGCGCTTGGAGGGGCCGATGGCTACACCTTC,CASSKALGGADGYTF
TRBD1,TRBV28,TRBJ1-1,NA,TGTGCCAGCAGTTTATGGGAGCCGGGACAGGGGAATACTGAAGCTTTCTTT,CASSLWEPGQGNTEAFF
NA,TRBV5-1,TRBJ2-6,NA,TGCGCCAGCAGCCTTCCTAAAATGCAAGGACAGGCGGGGAGTGGGGCCAACGTCCTGACTTTC,CASSLPKMQGQAGSGANVLTF
NA,TRBV6-5,TRBJ1-2,NA,TGTGCCAGCACCTTGAACGCAGGGTTCGGTGGCTACACCTTC,CASTLNAGFGGYTF
NA,TRBV9,TRBJ1-6,NA,TGTGCCAGCAGCGTAAAGGGAGTAGATTCACCCCTCCACTTT,CASSVKGVDSPLHF
TRBD1,TRBV5-6,TRBJ1-4,NA,TGTGCCAGCAGTCATCCCGGGACAGGGGCTGAAAAACTGTTTTTT,CASSHPGTGAEKLFF
NA,TRBV4-3,TRBJ1-4,NA,TGCGCCAGCAGCCAAGAAGGTGAAGGGGTCGGGGGTGAAAAACTGTTTTTT,CASSQEGEGVGGEKLFF
NA,TRBV4-3,TRBJ1-2,NA,TGCGCCAGCAGCCAAGTTGGAGACAGCCTCTATGGCTACACCTTC,CASSQVGDSLYGYTF
NA,TRBV5-1,TRBJ2-1,NA,TGCGCCAGCAGCTTGGTGGGCTGGGGCGATGAGCAGTTCTTC,CASSLVGWGDEQFF
TRBD1,TRBV28,TRBJ2-7,once,TGTGCCAGCAGTCCCCCGACAGGGAGTAAACACGAGCAGTACTTC,CASSPPTGSKHEQYF
TRBD2,TRBV7-8,TRBJ2-7,NA,TGTGCCAGCAGCTTAGAGGGTAGCGGGGGGGTTCAGGGCTCCTACGAGCAGTACTTC,CASSLEGSGGVQGSYEQYF
TRBD1,TRBV4-1,TRBJ2-7,NA,TGCGCCAGCAGCCAAGCCCCGAGACAGGGGGCTGAGCAGTACTTC,CASSQAPRQGAEQYF
TRBD1,TRBV18,TRBJ1-2,NA,TGTGCCAGCTCACCACAGAGGGGACAGGGAGTCGAGGGCTACACCTTC,CASSPQRGQGVEGYTF
NA,TRBV7-3,TRBJ1-1,NA,TGTGCCAGCAGCTTGGCGGGATACACTGAAGCTTTCTTT,CASSLAGYTEAFF
TRBD2,TRBV28,TRBJ2-7,NA,TGTGCCAGCAGTCTCCCCGGCGGGAGGTCCCCCTACGAGCAGTACTTC,CASSLPGGRSPYEQYF
NA,TRBV27,TRBJ1-2,few,TGTGCCAGCAGTTTAGTAGGGGAAAACCTCTATGGCTACACCTTC,CASSLVGENLYGYTF
NA,TRBV5-5,TRBJ2-3,NA,TGTGCCAGCAGCCCAACCCGGGAGCCCCGCAATACGCAGTATTTT,CASSPTREPRNTQYF
TRBD1,TRBV28,TRBJ1-1,few,TGTGCCAGCAGTTTATCCCGGACAGGGGGCCATTTTATGAACACTGAAGCTTTCTTT,CASSLSRTGGHFMNTEAFF
NA,TRBV5-6,TRBJ1-5,NA,TGTGCCAGCACCCTAGGAGGGTTAGGGAGCAATCAGCCCCAGCATTTT,CASTLGGLGSNQPQHF
NA,TRBV11-2,TRBJ1-2,few,TGTGCCAGCAGCTTAGATCGAGCGGGCGCTAACTATGGCTACACCTTC,CASSLDRAGANYGYTF
NA,TRBV30,TRBJ2-3,NA,TGTGCCGGGTCCCTTGCGGTTGTCGCAGATACGCAGTATTTT,CAGSLAVVADTQYF
TRBD1,TRBV28,TRBJ1-5,NA,TGTGCCAGCAGTTTCGCCGCGGCTTTGGCAGGGGGGAATCAGCCCCAGCATTTT,CASSFAAALAGGNQPQHF
NA,TRBV6-6,TRBJ2-7,NA,TGTGCCAGCAGTTACTCCCCGGGCGAGCAGTACTTC,CASSYSPGEQYF
TRBD1,TRBV7-3,TRBJ1-6,NA,TGTGCCACACCAACTACAGGGGATAAGGCTAATTCACCCCTCCACTTT,CATPTTGDKANSPLHF